This is a list of T cell receptor beta chains from one sample in a study of blood T cell repertoires in COVID-19. Data came from immunoSEQ multiplex PCR; TCRdb stores just in-frame clones and leaves some out. The data hold more than 140,000 clones, with around 84% observed a single time. Sequencing used peripheral blood. These TCRs come from a woman in her forties or fifties in a cohort sampled during active or convalescent COVID-19. Both conserved end residues are part of each CDR3. Each record gives: J gene, V gene, D gene, clone size, CDR3 protein, CDR3 DNA. The D gene is left open where the match is weak. Clone size is stated in some rows and not others, as once, few, many or a class when expanded.

j_call: TRBJ1-6
v_call: TRBV7-8
d_call: TRBD1
clone_size: once
cdr3_aa: CASSFSGQGNSPLHF
cdr3_nt: TGTGCCAGCAGCTTCTCCGGACAGGGGAATTCACCCCTCCACTTT

j_call: TRBJ2-7
v_call: TRBV6-5
d_call: TRBD1
clone_size: NA
cdr3_aa: CASRTRDSNYEQYF
cdr3_nt: TGTGCCAGCAGGACCCGGGACAGCAATTACGAGCAGTACTTC

j_call: TRBJ2-3
v_call: TRBV19
d_call: NA
clone_size: NA
cdr3_aa: CASSLGGSDTQYF
cdr3_nt: TGTGCCAGTAGTTTGGGGGGAAGCGATACGCAGTATTTT

j_call: TRBJ2-3
v_call: TRBV27
d_call: NA
clone_size: NA
cdr3_aa: CASSTARGSSTDTQYF
cdr3_nt: TGTGCCAGCAGTACCGCCCGGGGGTCTAGCACAGATACGCAGTATTTT

j_call: TRBJ2-3
v_call: TRBV15
d_call: TRBD2
clone_size: NA
cdr3_aa: CATSRTSGGADTQYF
cdr3_nt: TGTGCCACCAGCAGAACTAGCGGGGGCGCAGATACGCAGTATTTT

j_call: TRBJ2-5
v_call: TRBV3-1/TRBV3-2
d_call: NA
clone_size: NA
cdr3_aa: CASSQQGGAETQYF
cdr3_nt: TGTGCCAGCAGTCAACAGGGAGGGGCAGAGACCCAGTACTTC

j_call: TRBJ2-5
v_call: TRBV5-1
d_call: TRBD2
clone_size: once
cdr3_aa: CASSLRAGGTETQYF
cdr3_nt: TGCGCCAGCAGCTTGCGGGCGGGGGGAACAGAGACCCAGTACTTC

j_call: TRBJ2-3
v_call: TRBV6-5
d_call: NA
clone_size: NA
cdr3_aa: CASSPWTVRDAQYF
cdr3_nt: TGTGCCAGCAGTCCCTGGACTGTCCGAGATGCGCAGTATTTT

j_call: TRBJ1-2
v_call: TRBV7-2
d_call: TRBD1
clone_size: NA
cdr3_aa: CASSPGTGWSGYTF
cdr3_nt: TGTGCCAGCAGCCCCGGGACAGGGTGGAGTGGCTACACCTTC

j_call: TRBJ2-2
v_call: TRBV5-1
d_call: TRBD2
clone_size: NA
cdr3_aa: CASSLGTSGGRTGELFF
cdr3_nt: TGCGCCAGCAGCCTCGGGACTAGCGGGGGGCGCACCGGGGAGCTGTTTTTT

j_call: TRBJ2-7
v_call: TRBV19
d_call: NA
clone_size: NA
cdr3_aa: CASSMGQISYEQYF
cdr3_nt: TGTGCCAGTAGTATGGGGCAGATCTCCTACGAGCAGTACTTC

j_call: TRBJ2-5
v_call: TRBV7-2
d_call: TRBD1
clone_size: few
cdr3_aa: CASSTGDQETQYF
cdr3_nt: TGTGCCAGCAGTACAGGGGACCAAGAGACCCAGTACTTC

j_call: TRBJ1-1
v_call: TRBV5-1
d_call: TRBD1
clone_size: NA
cdr3_aa: CASSLADRGTNTEAFF
cdr3_nt: TGCGCCAGCAGCTTGGCTGACAGGGGAACGAACACTGAAGCTTTCTTT

j_call: TRBJ1-5
v_call: TRBV4-2
d_call: NA
clone_size: NA
cdr3_aa: CASSQVNRGGGQPQHF
cdr3_nt: TGTGCCAGCAGCCAAGTTAATCGTGGGGGCGGTCAGCCCCAGCATTTT

j_call: TRBJ2-3
v_call: TRBV7-2
d_call: NA
clone_size: NA
cdr3_aa: CASSLGGSADTQYF
cdr3_nt: TGTGCCAGCAGCTTAGGAGGGTCCGCAGATACGCAGTATTTT

j_call: TRBJ2-7
v_call: TRBV15
d_call: NA
clone_size: NA
cdr3_aa: CATSSRLDPGEQYF
cdr3_nt: TGTGCCACCAGTTCGAGGTTAGATCCGGGCGAGCAGTACTTC

j_call: TRBJ1-1
v_call: TRBV19
d_call: NA
clone_size: few
cdr3_aa: CASTVFGEAFF
cdr3_nt: TGTGCCAGTACCGTTTTCGGTGAAGCTTTCTTT

j_call: TRBJ2-7
v_call: TRBV5-1
d_call: NA
clone_size: NA
cdr3_aa: CASSLGVTGWQYF
cdr3_nt: TGCGCCAGCAGCTTGGGTGTGACGGGTTGGCAGTACTTC

j_call: TRBJ2-1
v_call: TRBV25-1
d_call: TRBD2
clone_size: few
cdr3_aa: CASKPFRDYNNEQFF
cdr3_nt: TGTGCCAGCAAGCCCTTCCGGGACTATAACAATGAGCAGTTCTTC

j_call: TRBJ2-7
v_call: TRBV21-1
d_call: NA
clone_size: NA
cdr3_aa: CASRTRTGYTYEQYF
cdr3_nt: TGTGCCAGCAGGACTCGGACAGGCTACACCTACGAGCAGTACTTC

j_call: TRBJ2-1
v_call: TRBV12-3/TRBV12-4
d_call: NA
clone_size: NA
cdr3_aa: CASSLASYNEQFF
cdr3_nt: TGTGCCAGCAGTTTGGCTTCCTACAATGAGCAGTTCTTC

j_call: TRBJ2-7
v_call: TRBV19
d_call: NA
clone_size: NA
cdr3_aa: CASSIDREYEQYF
cdr3_nt: TGTGCCAGTAGTATAGACCGGGAGTACGAGCAGTACTTC

j_call: TRBJ2-3
v_call: TRBV7-6
d_call: NA
clone_size: NA
cdr3_aa: CASSLESGGIGTDTQYF
cdr3_nt: TGTGCCAGCAGCTTAGAAAGCGGTGGAATAGGCACAGATACGCAGTATTTT

j_call: TRBJ1-5
v_call: TRBV7-2
d_call: TRBD1
clone_size: few
cdr3_aa: CASSFSRGADQPQHF
cdr3_nt: TGTGCCAGCAGCTTCTCCAGGGGGGCTGATCAGCCCCAGCATTTT

j_call: TRBJ1-5
v_call: TRBV10-3
d_call: NA
clone_size: NA
cdr3_aa: CAISEQISNQPQHF
cdr3_nt: TGTGCCATCAGTGAACAGATTAGCAATCAGCCCCAGCATTTT

j_call: TRBJ1-5
v_call: TRBV28
d_call: TRBD1
clone_size: few
cdr3_aa: CASSLRDRGRQPQHF
cdr3_nt: TGTGCCAGCAGTCTCCGGGACAGGGGCCGGCAGCCCCAGCATTTT